Included here is one T cell receptor (beta chain) sequence, with context. Its target is unknown. TCR alpha and TCR beta cDNA libraries carrying sample barcodes and UMIs were produced by 5'RACE using constant-segment primers. TCRdb used MiXCR to reprocess the 5' RACE reads, holding one entry per CDR3 protein. The repertoire holds under 550,000 distinct CDR3 sequences, with about 20% as singletons. The sample comes from a study of T-cell memory formation after mild COVID-19. Points from the study as a whole: Pre-infection memory carried some responding clones, suggesting that cross-reactive memory joined. A second wave expanding day 15 to 37 was CD4+-biased; contracting clones were balanced. The authors did not confirm SARS-CoV-2 specificity of second-wave clones peaking day 37.

CDR1 is KGHSH and CDR2 is LQKENI in the germline V gene. This CDR3 spans 13 amino acids. The V gene lost 3 bases and the J gene lost 6 bases, with 8 bases spanning the gap. The chain joins TRBV18 to TRBJ2-2; D gene unclear. Sequencing used PBMCs or a T cell subset sorted from them (not recorded which). This clonotype was obtained from a man between 18 and 29 years old who had mild COVID-19 (a few samples of this study predate the infection). Cell type and time point are not known. The CDR3 is CASSPVMAGELFF. CDR3 nucleotide sequence: TGTGCCAGCTCACCCGTGATGGCCGGGGAGCTGTTTTTT. Full variable domain (remainder filled in from reference TRBV18 and TRBJ2-2): NAGVMQNPRHLVRRRGQEARLRCSPMKGHSHVYWYRQLPEEGLKFMVYLQKENIIDESGMPKERFSAEFPKEGPSILRIQQVVRGDSAAYFCASSPVMAGELFFGEGSRLTVL.